The 18 T cell receptor beta chains below come from one sample, sequenced in a study of blood T cell repertoires in COVID-19. Only in-frame clones appear in the TCRdb table, and some are missing; sequencing was by immunoSEQ multiplex PCR. The sample includes over 50,000 clones, around 85% seen only once; the top ten take 5.3%. Sequenced input: peripheral blood. The origin of the receptors is a man between 65 and 85 years old with acute or convalescent COVID-19.

In its sample, this clone was seen once. J is TRBJ2-1 and V is TRBV25-1; TRBD2 matches 11 bases. The CDR3 spans 14 residues. CDR1 MGHDK and CDR2 SYGVNS come from the germline V gene. V trimming: 6 bases; J trimming: 10 bases; junction bases outside the gene matches: 8. Here the CDR3 DNA reads TGTGCCAGCAGAAATAGCGGGGGGGCCAGAGAGCAGTTCTTC. This gives the protein CASRNSGGAREQFF.

The CDR3 loop is CASSPSGYVEAFF. DNA for the CDR3: TGTGCCAGCAGCCCCTCGGGGTACGTGGAAGCTTTCTTT. This chain uses TRBV5-6 with TRBJ1-1; the D is unclear. The CDR3 is 13 residues long. CDR1 SGHDT and CDR2 YYEEEE come from the germline V gene. Trimming took off 4 bases at V and 8 bases at J, with 15 bases between the two ends.

This clone was counted a single time. The rearrangement links TRBV29-1 to TRBJ1-1; possible D gene TRBD1, 5 bases. V gave up 4 bases and J gave up 5 bases, with 11 bases separating them. Per the germline V gene, CDR1 is SQVTM and CDR2 is ANQGSEA. The CDR3 length is 12 residues. The CDR3 protein is CSVAKGWTEAFF. Here the CDR3 DNA reads TGCAGCGTTGCTAAGGGGTGGACTGAAGCTTTCTTT.

The gene calls are TRBV7-6 and TRBJ2-2, with D unresolved. V lost 5 bases and J lost 3, with 13 bases in between. CDR3 length: 15 residues. CDR1 SGHVS and CDR2 FNYEAQ come from the germline V gene. The CDR3 region has the DNA TGTGCCAGCAGCCCACGGCAGGCGTACACCGGGGAGCTGTTTTTT. Its translation: CASSPRQAYTGELFF.

This rearrangement joins TRBV5-4 to TRBJ2-1, with a possible D match to TRBD1 (6 bases). CDR1 and CDR2 from the germline V gene are SGHNT and YYREEE (reference sequence). The CDR3 runs 16 residues. Trimming cost V 1 base and J 2 bases, with 13 bases left between them. CDR3 amino acids: CASSLRVQGPYNEQFF. The CDR3 coding sequence is TGTGCCAGCAGCTTGAGGGTGCAGGGGCCCTACAATGAGCAGTTCTTC.

A word on this clone: One junction end does not reproduce the germline sequence, and a read error may be involved. The V and J genes are TRBV5-4 and TRBJ2-2; TRBD1 agrees at 11 bases. The length of the CDR3 is 17 residues. In germline, CDR1 is SGHNT, CDR2 YYREEE (reference sequence). The CDR3 coding sequence is TGTACCAGCAGCACAGGACAGGGGGCAAGGAACACCGGGGAGCTGTTTTTT. Encoded protein: CTSSTGQGARNTGELFF.

This chain joins TRBV5-1 and TRBJ1-1; 10 bases align to TRBD1. The V segment lost 4 bases and the J segment 6 bases; nucleotides outside the gene matches: 9. The V gene's germline CDR1 is SGHRS and CDR2 YFSETQ. The CDR3 is 15 amino acids. In DNA, the CDR3 is TGCGCCAGCAGCCCCTCGACAGGGGGCTGGTCTGAAGCTTTCTTT. Protein sequence: CASSPSTGGWSEAFF.

V is TRBV2 and J is TRBJ1-1; possible D gene TRBD1, 5 bases. Trimming left V 4 bases short and J 4 bases short, with 10 bases between. Germline lookup yields CDR1 SNHLY and CDR2 FYNNEI. The CDR3 is made up of 13 amino acids. The CDR3 reads CASSVRVRTEAFF. The DNA of the CDR3 is TGTGCCAGCAGTGTCAGGGTTCGCACTGAAGCTTTCTTT.

The sample holds a few counts of this clone. The chain has TRBV10-3 and TRBJ1-2, with D uncertain. The CDR3 has 13 residues. The V end was cut by 0 bases, the J end by 4 bases, with 6 bases between. Germline assignment: CDR1 ENHRY and CDR2 SYGVKD. The CDR3 sequence: CAISESALYGYTF. In DNA form, the CDR3 reads TGTGCCATCAGTGAGTCGGCCCTCTATGGCTACACCTTC.

The chain carries TRBV10-3 and TRBJ2-5, with 13 bases matching TRBD2. This CDR3 comprises 16 residues. Germline CDR1 ENHRY, CDR2 SYGVKD. V lost 4 bases, J lost 2 bases, and 4 bases stayed unmatched. The CDR3 bases are TGTGCCATCAGTGGCACTAGCGGGGGGGCTCAAGAGACCCAGTACTTC. Amino acids: CAISGTSGGAQETQYF.

The genes are TRBV29-1 and TRBJ1-2; no reliable D call. This CDR3 region has 12 residues. Germline CDR1 reads SQVTM; CDR2 reads ANQGSEA. Trimming removed 6 bases from V and 5 bases from J, with 13 bases in between. CDR3 amino acids: CSVGESTYGYTF. The DNA for the CDR3 is TGCAGCGTCGGAGAGTCCACTTATGGCTACACCTTC.

The rearrangement links TRBV11-2 to TRBJ2-7; D is possibly TRBD2 (5 bases). The germline V gene has CDR1 SGHAT and CDR2 FQNNGV. The length of the CDR3 is 13 residues. Trimming removed 5 bases from V and 4 bases from J, with 12 bases in between. CDR3 bases: TGTGCCAGCAGCCCCACGGGCGGGTACGAGCAGTACTTC. Translated, it gives CASSPTGGYEQYF.

This chain joins TRBV29-1 and TRBJ2-7; 9 nucleotides agree with TRBD1. The CDR3 sequence is 13 residues long. The V gene's germline CDR1 is SQVTM and CDR2 ANQGSEA. Trimming took 6 bases from V and 1 from J; bases not matched to a gene: 4. The CDR3 spells CSVAGTGSYEQYF. CDR3 bases: TGCAGCGTGGCCGGGACAGGGTCCTACGAGCAGTACTTC.

In this sample, this clone turned up a few times. This sequence joins TRBV3-1 (or the pseudogene TRBV3-2) and TRBJ1-6; 8 positions agree with TRBD1. J gave up 7 bases and V 4 bases, and 9 bases lay outside the gene matches. The CDR3 covers 16 residues. In germline, CDR1 is LGHDT, CDR2 YNNKEL (reference sequence). The CDR3: CASSLPTGDGNSPLHF. In DNA, the CDR3 is TGTGCCAGCAGCCTCCCGACAGGGGATGGAAATTCACCCCTCCACTTT.

The chain recombines TRBV3-1 (or the pseudogene TRBV3-2) with TRBJ1-4; 8 bases are a match to TRBD1. Looked up from germline, CDR1 is LGHDT and CDR2 is YNNKEL (reference sequence). Trimming took 8 bases from V and 8 from J; bases not matched to a gene: 4. The CDR3 length is 12 residues. This CDR3 is CASGQGWEKLFF. The CDR3 region has the DNA TGTGCCAGCGGACAGGGTTGGGAAAAACTGTTTTTT.

This clone is a singleton in its sample. The V gene is TRBV5-1, the J gene TRBJ2-5; tentatively, D is TRBD2 (5 bases). Trimming cost V 2 bases and J 6 bases, with 11 bases left between them. Looked up from germline, CDR1 is SGHRS and CDR2 is YFSETQ. The CDR3 spans 13 residues. The CDR3 DNA follows: TGCGCCAGCAGCTTCCGGGATGTGCAGACCCAGTACTTC. It yields the protein CASSFRDVQTQYF.

This clone was observed once. CDR3 sequence reads: CASRHGDGPQHF. The CDR3 DNA reads TGTGCCAGCAGACACGGGGATGGGCCCCAGCATTTT. The rearrangement links TRBV6-6 to TRBJ1-5; no definite D call. CDR1 and CDR2 (germline): MNHNY, SVGAGI (reference sequence). V dropped 6 bases and J dropped 9 bases, with 12 bases sitting between them. CDR3 length: 12 amino acids.

The table lists this clone with a count of one. This chain connects TRBV15 to TRBJ2-1; the match to TRBD1 covers 9 bases. This CDR3 is built from 15 residues. The germline V gene encodes CDR1 LNHNV and CDR2 YYDKDF (reference sequence). V gave up 5 bases and J gave up 3 bases; unmatched junction bases: 5. CDR3 in amino acids: CATSRRDRDYNEQFF. CDR3 nucleotides: TGTGCCACCAGCCGGAGGGACAGGGACTACAATGAGCAGTTCTTC.